This TCR beta chain is from a study of PD-1 blockade in classical Hodgkin lymphoma. There was relapse after autologous stem cell transplantation in every patient, and there was variation in brentuximab vedotin exposure. The table lists this clone with a count of one. What it binds is not known. Overall study results and limits: There was a significant rise in CD4+ TCR diversity by C4D1, with no such rise for CD8+.

V was shortened by 0 bases and J by 6 bases, with 13 bases between the two germline ends. CDR1 and CDR2 from the germline V gene are MNHEY and SVGAGI. CDR3 length: 15 residues. Data came from immunoSEQ multiplex PCR; TCRdb stores just in-frame clones and leaves some out. The data hold about 110,000 clones, with 70% to 90% observed a single time. The rearrangement links TRBV6-5 to TRBJ2-3; TRBD2 might be the D (6 bases). Sequenced here: peripheral blood mononuclear cells (PBMCs), sampled before the second cycle of nivolumab. The clonotype originates from a human donor with classical Hodgkin lymphoma. CDR3 sequence: CASSYSGTGIDTQYF. The DNA of the CDR3 is TGTGCCAGCAGTTACTCAGGGACTGGTATTGATACGCAGTATTTT.